What follows are 20 T cell receptor beta chains derived from one specimen sequenced in a study of blood T cell repertoires in COVID-19. This table comes from immunoSEQ multiplex PCR, and its TCRdb copy is limited to in-frame clones, with some not included. Here the sample spans 290,000 or so clones, 85% to 90% being singletons. Sequenced material: peripheral blood. These TCRs come from a man between 65 and 85 years old with acute or convalescent COVID-19.

J is TRBJ1-1 and V is TRBV30; tentative D call: TRBD1 (6 bases). This CDR3 spans 14 amino acids. Per germline, CDR1 GTSNPN and CDR2 SVGIG (reference sequence). Trimming left V 1 base short and J 2 bases short, with 11 bases between. The CDR3 sequence is CAWSARGGNTEAFF. The CDR3 DNA follows: TGTGCCTGGAGTGCCAGGGGTGGTAACACTGAAGCTTTCTTT.

The chain links TRBV10-3 to TRBJ2-1; D possibly corresponds to TRBD2 (6 bases). V lost 3 bases and J lost 7, with 13 bases in between. Germline CDR1 ENHRY, CDR2 SYGVKD. The CDR3 runs to 14 residues. Here the CDR3 reads CAISDRAGGNEQFF. The CDR3, as DNA: TGTGCCATCAGTGACCGGGCCGGAGGGAATGAGCAGTTCTTC.

This clone was observed a single time. The genes are TRBV30 and TRBJ1-3, with D maybe TRBD1 (5 bases). There are 14 residues in the CDR3. CDR1 is GTSNPN, CDR2 SVGIG, per germline (reference sequence). V gave up 5 bases and J gave up 0 bases, with 11 bases separating them. Here the CDR3 reads CAWGSGLSGNTIYF. The CDR3 DNA follows: TGTGCCTGGGGGTCGGGACTCTCTGGAAACACCATATATTTT.

The chain uses TRBV6-5 and TRBJ1-1, with D unclear. In germline, CDR1 is MNHEY, CDR2 SVGAGI. Trimming left V 0 bases short and J 0 bases short, with 5 bases between. The CDR3 totals 14 residues. The CDR3 bases are TGTGCCAGCAGTTACTCCCCGTTGAACACTGAAGCTTTCTTT. Residues: CASSYSPLNTEAFF.

This sequence joins TRBV4-2 and TRBJ1-2, with D maybe TRBD1 (6 bases). V lost 3 bases and J 4 bases, leaving 24 bases between the germline ends. The CDR3 has 18 amino acids. The germline gives CDR1 LGHNA, CDR2 YNFKEQ. CDR3 nucleotides: TGTGCCAGCAGCCAGGTATCGCAGGGGAAAGGATCTAGCTATGGCTACACCTTC. It codes for CASSQVSQGKGSSYGYTF.

The chain is built from TRBV18 and TRBJ2-2; 8 bases line up with TRBD1. The CDR3 contains 16 residues. V shed 4 bases and J 1 base; nucleotides not matched to a gene: 5. Germline loops: CDR1 KGHSH, CDR2 LQKENI. CDR3 nucleotides: TGTGCCAGCTCACTGACAGGGGACCTGAACACCGGGGAGCTGTTTTTT. Its translation is CASSLTGDLNTGELFF.

V is TRBV19 and J is TRBJ1-2; D gene ambiguous. Per germline, CDR1 LNHDA and CDR2 SQIVND (reference sequence). Trimming shortened V by 3 bases and J by 4 bases, and 6 bases separated the two germline ends. The CDR3 consists of 12 residues. The CDR3, as DNA: TGTGCCAGTAGTATCTCCGGCTATGGCTACACCTTC. It codes for CASSISGYGYTF.

This chain connects TRBV24-1 to TRBJ2-7; 9 nucleotides align to TRBD2. With 7 bases clipped from V and 6 bases from J, the junction kept 9 bases outside the gene matches. Germline CDR1 KGHDR, CDR2 SFDVKD. CDR3 length equals 14 residues. Here the CDR3 reads CATSPASGTPEQYF. The CDR3 nucleotides are TGTGCCACCAGCCCAGCTAGCGGGACTCCCGAGCAGTACTTC.

This clone was seen more than once but under ten times. The chain employs TRBV2 and TRBJ2-1; TRBD2 is a possible D gene (6 bases). This CDR3 has 13 amino acids. Between the trimmed V and J ends, which lost 8 bases and 0 bases, there was a span of 8 bases. The germline V gene encodes CDR1 SNHLY and CDR2 FYNNEI. The CDR3 protein is CASWRDSYNEQFF. DNA for the CDR3: TGTGCCAGCTGGCGGGACTCCTACAATGAGCAGTTCTTC. The full variable domain, completed using reference TRBV2 and TRBJ2-1, is EPEVTQTPSHQVTQMGQEVILRCVPISNHLYFYWYRQILGQKVEFLVSFYNNEISEKSEIFDDQFSVERPDGSNFTLKIRSTKLEDSAMYFCASWRDSYNEQFFGPGTRLTVL.

The chain is built from TRBV29-1 and TRBJ2-7, with 7 positions matching TRBD1. This CDR3 has 12 residues. The ends lost 4 bases at V and 2 bases at J; junction bases unmatched: 2. CDR1 is SQVTM, CDR2 ANQGSEA, per germline. In DNA form, the CDR3 reads TGCAGCGTTGGGACAGGAACCTACGAGCAGTACTTC. It encodes CSVGTGTYEQYF.

The genes are TRBV2 and TRBJ2-7; D is unresolved. Germline V gives CDR1 SNHLY, CDR2 FYNNEI. The CDR3 is 13 residues long. Trimming stripped 7 bases from V and 5 bases from J, with 15 bases between. The CDR3 nucleotides read TGTGCCAGCAACATGGCCAGGATCCACGAGCAGTACTTC. It specifies CASNMARIHEQYF.

This sequence joins TRBV28 and TRBJ1-2, with D possibly TRBD1 on 6 matching bases. Germline V gene sequence: CDR1 MDHEN, CDR2 SYDVKM. This CDR3 is 14 amino acids long. V was trimmed by 6 bases and J by 8 bases, leaving 19 bases between them. DNA for the CDR3: TGTGCCAGCAGACCTAGGGGGGGGCATAGGGGCTACACCTTC. Amino acids: CASRPRGGHRGYTF.

DNA for the CDR3: TGTGCCAGCAGCGAATTCGACAGTTCAGATACGCAGTATTTT. Amino acids: CASSEFDSSDTQYF. The chain recombines TRBV7-9 with TRBJ2-3; tentative D call: TRBD1 (5 bases). The germline V gene has CDR1 SEHNR and CDR2 FQNEAQ (reference sequence). The CDR3 is made up of 14 amino acids. Trimming stripped 5 bases from V and 4 bases from J, with 13 bases between.

The CDR3 protein is CATRGGTGGYEQYF. As DNA, the CDR3 is TGTGCCACCCGGGGGGGGACAGGGGGCTACGAGCAGTACTTC. The V call is TRBV7-8, the J call TRBJ2-7, with TRBD1 matching over 11 bases. This CDR3 is 14 amino acids long. With 10 bases clipped from V and 3 bases from J, the junction kept 8 bases outside the gene matches. CDR1 and CDR2 from the germline V gene are SGHVS and FQNEAQ.

This clone is a singleton in its sample. This sequence joins TRBV6-2 or TRBV6-3 and TRBJ2-7; TRBD1 is a possible D gene (5 bases). The CDR3 is 17 residues long. In germline, CDR1 is MNHEY, CDR2 SVGEGT. V was pared by 4 bases and J by 3 bases, with 22 bases between. This CDR3 is CASSFYPIPQGHYEQYF. For the CDR3, the DNA is TGTGCCAGCAGTTTTTACCCCATCCCTCAGGGTCACTACGAGCAGTACTTC.

The rearrangement joins TRBV7-3 to TRBJ2-5; 11 bases agree with TRBD1. Germline V lookup: CDR1 SGHTA, CDR2 FQGTGA. The V segment lost 2 bases and the J segment 4 bases; nucleotides outside the gene matches: 6. This CDR3 has 16 residues. The CDR3 region is CASSLVGTGGSETQYF. In nucleotides, the CDR3 is TGTGCCAGCAGCTTAGTGGGGACAGGGGGATCAGAGACCCAGTACTTC.

This chain's CDR3 is CASSGQSPQSGANVLTF. The CDR3 DNA reads TGTGCCAGCAGTGGACAGAGCCCCCAGTCTGGGGCCAACGTCCTGACTTTC. The chain carries TRBV6-4 and TRBJ2-6; D is perhaps TRBD1 (5 bases). The CDR3 covers 17 residues. V was cut by 4 bases and J by 1 base, with 14 bases left in between. The V gene's germline CDR1 is MRHNA and CDR2 SNTAGT.

The chain combines TRBV4-3 with TRBJ2-7; D unclear. V was shortened by 0 bases and J by 0 bases, with 6 bases between the two germline ends. The germline CDR1 and CDR2 sequences are LGHNA and YSLEER. This CDR3 contains 14 residues. CDR3 sequence reads: CASSQDRYSYEQYF. CDR3 bases: TGCGCCAGCAGCCAAGACAGATACTCCTACGAGCAGTACTTC.

The chain employs TRBV12-3 or TRBV12-4 and TRBJ2-2; no reliable D call. The CDR3 consists of 12 residues. V lost 6 bases and J 5 bases, leaving 7 bases between the germline ends. In DNA form, the CDR3 reads TGTGCCAGCAGCCCCACTACCGGGGAGCTGTTTTTT. Its protein is CASSPTTGELFF.

The J gene is TRBJ2-3, the V gene TRBV5-1; D is possibly TRBD2 (5 bases). Germline lookup yields CDR1 SGHRS and CDR2 YFSETQ. The CDR3 has 15 residues. V was pared by 5 bases and J by 2 bases, with 15 bases between. The CDR3 DNA reads TGCGCCAGCAGGGAAAGCGGTGACTCCACAGATACGCAGTATTTT. This translates into CASRESGDSTDTQYF.